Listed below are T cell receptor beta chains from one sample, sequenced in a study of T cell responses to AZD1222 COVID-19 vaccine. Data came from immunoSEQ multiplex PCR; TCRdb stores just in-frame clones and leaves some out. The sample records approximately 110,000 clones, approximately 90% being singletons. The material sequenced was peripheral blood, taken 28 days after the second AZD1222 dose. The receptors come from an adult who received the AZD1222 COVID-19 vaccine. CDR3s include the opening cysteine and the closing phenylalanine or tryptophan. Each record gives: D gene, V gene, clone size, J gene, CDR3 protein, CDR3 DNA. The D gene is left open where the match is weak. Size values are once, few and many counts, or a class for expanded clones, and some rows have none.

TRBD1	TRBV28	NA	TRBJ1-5	CASSRQGAPNNQPQHF	TGTGCCAGCAGTCGACAGGGGGCTCCGAACAATCAGCCCCAGCATTTT
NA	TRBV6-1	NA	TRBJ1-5	CASSGRTRNSNQPQHF	TGTGCCAGCAGTGGGAGGACGAGGAATAGCAATCAGCCCCAGCATTTT
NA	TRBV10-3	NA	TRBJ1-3	CAISDHSNSGNTIYF	TGTGCCATCAGTGATCACAGCAACTCTGGAAACACCATATATTTT
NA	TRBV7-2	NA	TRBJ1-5	CASSFRNQPQHF	TGTGCCAGCAGCTTCAGGAATCAGCCCCAGCATTTT
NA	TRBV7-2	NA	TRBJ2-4	CASSLAIAVAKNIQYF	TGTGCCAGCAGCTTAGCGATAGCGGTAGCCAAAAACATTCAGTACTTC
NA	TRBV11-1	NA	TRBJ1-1	CASSSGRSSTEAFF	TGTGCCAGCAGCTCCGGCCGTAGCAGCACTGAAGCTTTCTTT
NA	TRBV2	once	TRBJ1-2	CASRPIGDYGYTF	TGTGCCAGCAGACCCATAGGGGACTATGGCTACACCTTC
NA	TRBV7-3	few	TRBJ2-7	CASSLGPEGTHEQYF	TGTGCCAGCAGCCTGGGCCCTGAGGGGACCCACGAGCAGTACTTC
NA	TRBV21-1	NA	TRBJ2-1	CASSKVGQGGYNEQFF	TGTGCCAGCAGCAAAGTGGGTCAGGGGGGCTACAATGAGCAGTTCTTC
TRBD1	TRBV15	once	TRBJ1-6	CATSRDQGVKDSPLHF	TGTGCCACCAGCAGAGATCAGGGGGTAAAGGATTCACCCCTCCACTTT
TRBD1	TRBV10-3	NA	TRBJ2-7	CAITDRDLGEQYF	TGTGCCATCACCGACAGGGATCTTGGCGAGCAGTACTTC
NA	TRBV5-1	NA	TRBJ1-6	CASSLAQLSGDSPLHF	TGCGCCAGCAGCTTGGCTCAGCTAAGCGGGGATTCACCCCTCCACTTT
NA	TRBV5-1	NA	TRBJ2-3	CASSLGGTDTQYF	TGCGCCAGCAGCTTGGGAGGAACAGATACGCAGTATTTT
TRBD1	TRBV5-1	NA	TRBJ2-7	CASSLAGGSSYEQYF	TGCGCCAGCAGCTTAGCAGGGGGCAGTTCCTACGAGCAGTACTTC
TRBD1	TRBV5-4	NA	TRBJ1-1	CASSFGTVEVTTEAFF	TGTGCCAGCAGCTTCGGGACAGTTGAAGTTACCACTGAAGCTTTCTTT
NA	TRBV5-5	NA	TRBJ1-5	CASSFVPGRYSNQPQHF	TGTGCCAGCAGCTTCGTACCGGGGCGGTATAGCAATCAGCCCCAGCATTTT
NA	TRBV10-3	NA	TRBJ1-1	CAISDQAWNTEAFF	TGTGCCATCAGTGACCAGGCGTGGAACACTGAAGCTTTCTTT
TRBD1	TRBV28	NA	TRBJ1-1	CASSPFDRGLGTEAFF	TGTGCCAGCAGCCCCTTCGACAGGGGGCTTGGCACTGAAGCTTTCTTT
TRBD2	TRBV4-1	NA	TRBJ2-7	CASSQSGQVGTSGRAFGEQYF	TGCGCCAGCAGCCAATCGGGACAGGTGGGGACTAGCGGGAGGGCCTTCGGCGAGCAGTACTTC
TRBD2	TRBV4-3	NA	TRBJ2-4	CASRQGSGSYIQYF	TGCGCCAGCCGTCAGGGGAGCGGGAGTTACATTCAGTACTTC
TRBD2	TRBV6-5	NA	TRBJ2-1	CASSNAGGDYNEQFF	TGTGCCAGCAGTAACGCGGGAGGCGATTACAATGAGCAGTTCTTC
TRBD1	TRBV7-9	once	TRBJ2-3	CASSQSTGAYTDTQYF	TGTGCCAGCAGCCAGTCGACAGGGGCCTACACAGATACGCAGTATTTT
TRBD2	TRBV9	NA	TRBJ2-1	CASSVGAGAYNEQFF	TGTGCCAGCAGCGTAGGAGCGGGAGCCTACAATGAGCAGTTCTTC
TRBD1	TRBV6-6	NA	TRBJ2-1	CASSPQGAYNNEQFF	TGTGCCAGCAGCCCTCAGGGGGCCTACAACAATGAGCAGTTCTTC
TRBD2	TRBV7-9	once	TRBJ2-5	CASSSPFAGVGETQYF	TGTGCCAGCAGCTCTCCATTCGCGGGAGTAGGAGAGACCCAGTACTTC
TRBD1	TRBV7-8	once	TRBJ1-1	CASSANRGNTEAFF	TGTGCCAGCAGCGCCAACAGGGGGAACACTGAAGCTTTCTTT
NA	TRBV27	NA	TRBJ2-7	CASSRAGPSFEQYF	TGTGCCAGCAGTAGGGCAGGCCCTTCGTTCGAGCAGTACTTC
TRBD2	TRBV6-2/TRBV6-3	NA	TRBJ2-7	CASSYPGLAGLPYEQYF	TGTGCCAGCAGTTATCCGGGACTAGCGGGACTACCCTACGAGCAGTACTTC
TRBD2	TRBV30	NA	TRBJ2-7	CAWDGGGGSYEQYF	TGTGCCTGGGATGGTGGGGGGGGATCCTACGAGCAGTACTTC
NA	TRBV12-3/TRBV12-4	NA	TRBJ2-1	CASSLGRHEQFF	TGTGCCAGCAGTTTGGGTCGACATGAGCAGTTCTTC
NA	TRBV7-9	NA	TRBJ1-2	CASSVESGKSKDGYTF	TGTGCCAGCAGCGTCGAATCGGGGAAGTCGAAAGATGGCTACACCTTC
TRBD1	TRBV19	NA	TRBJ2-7	CASMLAGGYEQYF	TGTGCCAGTATGTTGGCAGGGGGCTACGAGCAGTACTTC
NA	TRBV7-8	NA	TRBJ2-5	CASSLYRQLQETQYF	TGTGCCAGCAGCTTATATCGACAGCTGCAAGAGACCCAGTACTTC
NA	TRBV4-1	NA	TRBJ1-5	CASSLRNSNQPQHF	TGCGCCAGCAGCCTAAGAAATAGCAATCAGCCCCAGCATTTT
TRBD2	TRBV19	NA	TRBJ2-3	CASSETSGGTDTQYF	TGTGCCAGTAGTGAGACTAGCGGTGGAACAGATACGCAGTATTTT
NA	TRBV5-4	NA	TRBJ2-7	CASSLAVTYEQYF	TGTGCCAGCAGCTTGGCGGTTACCTACGAGCAGTACTTC
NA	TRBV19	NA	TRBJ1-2	CASSSPPANYGYTF	TGTGCCAGTAGTAGCCCACCAGCTAACTATGGCTACACCTTC
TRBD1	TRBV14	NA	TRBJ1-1	CASSPRTGNTEAFF	TGTGCCAGCAGCCCTAGGACAGGGAACACTGAAGCTTTCTTT
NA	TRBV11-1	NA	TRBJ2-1	CASSHRVVYNEQFF	TGTGCCAGCAGCCACAGGGTTGTTTACAATGAGCAGTTCTTC
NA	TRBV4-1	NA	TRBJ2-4	CASSGTDENIQYF	TGCGCCAGCAGCGGAACGGACGAAAACATTCAGTACTTC
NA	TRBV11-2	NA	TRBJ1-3	CASSLLSNTIYF	TGTGCCAGCAGCTTACTTTCTAACACCATATATTTT
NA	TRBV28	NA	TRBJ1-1	CASSLWDRPTEAFF	TGTGCCAGCAGTTTATGGGACAGACCCACTGAAGCTTTCTTT
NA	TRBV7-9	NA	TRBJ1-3	CASSSVAVDSGNTIYF	TGTGCCAGCAGCTCAGTAGCGGTGGACTCTGGAAACACCATATATTTT
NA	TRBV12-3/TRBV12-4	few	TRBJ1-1	CASSTGTAEAFF	TGTGCCAGCAGTACAGGTACCGCTGAAGCTTTCTTT
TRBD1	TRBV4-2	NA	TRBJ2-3	CASSQPQGAGSTDTQYF	TGTGCCAGCAGCCAGCCACAGGGGGCGGGTAGCACAGATACGCAGTATTTT
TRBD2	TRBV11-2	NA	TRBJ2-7	CASSLVAGVNKQYF	TGTGCCAGCAGCTTAGTAGCGGGAGTTAACAAGCAGTACTTC
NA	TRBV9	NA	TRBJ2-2	CASSEGPNTGELFF	TGTGCCAGCAGCGAGGGCCCTAACACCGGGGAGCTGTTTTTT
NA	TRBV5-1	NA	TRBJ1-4	CASSYDATNEKLFF	TGCGCCAGCAGCTATGATGCAACTAATGAAAAACTGTTTTTT
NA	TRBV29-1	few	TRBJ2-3	CSVGVADGADTQYF	TGCAGCGTTGGCGTAGCGGACGGCGCAGATACGCAGTATTTT
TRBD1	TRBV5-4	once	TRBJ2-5	CASSWKDRGGETQYF	TGTGCCAGCAGCTGGAAGGACAGGGGAGGAGAGACCCAGTACTTC
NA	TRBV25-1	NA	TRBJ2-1	CASKAPDTYSYNEQFF	TGTGCCAGCAAAGCGCCGGACACTTACTCCTACAATGAGCAGTTCTTC
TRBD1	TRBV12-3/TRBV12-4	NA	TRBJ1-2	CASSLGGGDGYTF	TGTGCCAGCAGTTTGGGAGGGGGCGATGGCTACACCTTC
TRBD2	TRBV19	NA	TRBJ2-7	CASSEIGTSGRSYEQYF	TGTGCCAGTAGTGAGATAGGGACTAGCGGGAGGAGCTACGAGCAGTACTTC
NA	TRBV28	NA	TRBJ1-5	CASSLVGDNQPQHF	TGTGCCAGCAGTTTAGTGGGGGACAATCAGCCCCAGCATTTT